One and the same sample provided the 5 T cell receptor beta chains below, sequenced in a study of T cell changes during pregnancy in multiple sclerosis. TCRdb's copy holds only in-frame clones and misses some; the assay was immunoSEQ multiplex PCR. Among roughly 70,000 clones listed, about 85% were seen once. Sequencing used peripheral blood, obtained before pregnancy. The receptors derive from a female donor with multiple sclerosis, enrolled in a pregnancy study.

This chain links TRBV6-5 with TRBJ2-1; D ambiguous. Between the trimmed V and J ends, which lost 6 bases and 8 bases, there was a span of 17 bases. Germline assignment: CDR1 MNHEY and CDR2 SVGAGI. This CDR3 spans 14 amino acids. The CDR3 loop is CASSRDPSSDEQFF. DNA for the CDR3: TGTGCCAGCAGCCGCGACCCGTCGAGCGATGAGCAGTTCTTC.

The rearrangement joins TRBV18 to TRBJ2-5, with D uncertain. Germline V CDR1 and CDR2: KGHSH, LQKENI. V gave up 5 bases and J gave up 1 base, with 8 bases separating them. The CDR3 spans 13 residues. CDR3 region: CASSSGAQETQYF. As DNA, the CDR3 is TGTGCCAGCTCAAGTGGAGCCCAAGAGACCCAGTACTTC.

The gene calls are TRBV4-3 and TRBJ2-1; D is possibly TRBD2 (7 bases). Trimming cost V 4 bases and J 0 bases, with 13 bases left between them. The CDR3 is made up of 16 amino acids. Germline values: CDR1 LGHNA, CDR2 YSLEER. The CDR3 bases are TGCGCCAGCAGCCTAGGGGGGGTGACCTCCTACAATGAGCAGTTCTTC. It yields the protein CASSLGGVTSYNEQFF.

This sequence joins TRBV6-1 and TRBJ1-4; TRBD1 aligns across 10 bases. The CDR3 is made up of 14 amino acids. CDR1 MNHNS and CDR2 SASEGT come from the germline V gene. After removal of 9 bases from V and 8 bases from J, the junction contained 9 bases not matched to a gene. CDR3 sequence: CARGTGTGEEKLFF. The CDR3 DNA is TGTGCCAGGGGAACGGGGACAGGGGAGGAAAAACTGTTTTTT.

This rearrangement joins TRBV4-1 to TRBJ2-7; a possible D gene is TRBD1 (5 bases). V lost 0 bases to trimming and J lost 2 bases, with 8 bases between them. Germline lookup yields CDR1 MGHRA and CDR2 YSYEKL. CDR3 length: 14 amino acids. The CDR3 sequence is CASSQDPGPYEQYF. The CDR3 bases are TGCGCCAGCAGCCAAGATCCAGGGCCCTACGAGCAGTACTTC.